This passage covers 14 T cell receptor beta chains from one sample sequenced in a study of OX40 agonist ivuxolimab in advanced cancers. Using immunoSEQ multiplex PCR, the repertoire was profiled, and TCRdb retains in-frame clones only, with some absent. In the table there are about 75,000 clones, roughly nine tenths of which are singletons. The starting material was CD4+ or CD8+ T cells sorted from blood, obtained in a trial of the OX40 agonist ivuxolimab. Receptors were obtained from an adult with an advanced solid tumor such as melanoma, head and neck, liver or kidney cancer.

This sequence joins TRBV10-1 and TRBJ1-6, with D hard to call. The V end lost 4 bases, the J end lost 9 bases, and 10 bases lay between the germline ends. From germline, CDR1 is WNHNN and CDR2 SYGVQD (reference sequence). CDR3 length: 13 residues. The CDR3 DNA reads TGCGCCAGCAGTGTTGGGTACGGTTCACCCCTCCACTTT. This encodes CASSVGYGSPLHF.

V usage is TRBV7-7 and J usage is TRBJ2-1, with TRBD2 matching over 10 bases. The V gene's germline CDR1 is SSHAT and CDR2 FNYEAQ (reference sequence). This CDR3 is built from 15 residues. The J segment lost 4 bases and the V segment lost 6 bases, leaving 6 bases of the junction unmatched. The CDR3 bases are TGTGCCAGCAGTTCTAGCGGGGGACCTTACAATGAGCAGTTCTTC. Translation gives CASSSSGGPYNEQFF. The full variable domain, with the rest looked up from reference TRBV7-7 and TRBJ2-1, is GAGVSQSPRYKVTKRGQDVTLRCDPISSHATLYWYQQALGQGPEFLTYFNYEAQPDKSGLPSDRFSAERPEGSISTLTIQRTEQRDSAMYRCASSSSGGPYNEQFFGPGTRLTVL.

The chain is built from TRBV28 and TRBJ2-1; D ambiguous. This CDR3 contains 11 residues. Germline V gene sequence: CDR1 MDHEN, CDR2 SYDVKM. V was clipped by 6 bases and J by 7 bases, with 7 bases between them. The CDR3 is CASRRNNEQFF. Written as DNA, the CDR3 is TGTGCCAGCAGGCGGAATAATGAGCAGTTCTTC.

This clone was seen a single time. The V and J genes are TRBV7-8 and TRBJ2-7; 9 bases are a match to TRBD2. V dropped 5 bases and J dropped 4; count of bases not matched to a gene: 9. The germline V gene encodes CDR1 SGHVS and CDR2 FQNEAQ. This CDR3 contains 15 residues. The CDR3 region is CASSLRTSAQYEQYF. In DNA, the CDR3 is TGTGCCAGCAGCCTACGGACTAGCGCACAATACGAGCAGTACTTC. Full variable domain (remainder filled in from reference TRBV7-8 and TRBJ2-7): GAGVSQSPRYKVAKRGQDVALRCDPISGHVSLFWYQQALGQGPEFLTYFQNEAQLDKSGLPSDRFFAERPEGSVSTLKIQRTQQEDSAVYLCASSLRTSAQYEQYFGPGTRLTVT.

This clone was seen a single time. The chain uses TRBV5-1 and TRBJ2-7, with 9 bases that match TRBD1. CDR1 and CDR2 (germline): SGHRS, YFSETQ. V lost 4 bases to trimming and J lost 5 bases; unmatched junction nucleotides: 13. This CDR3 has 16 amino acids. CDR3 DNA sequence: TGCGCCAGCAGCCCAGGACTCGGGACAGGGTTCGACGAGCAGTACTTC. Its translation is CASSPGLGTGFDEQYF.

This chain joins TRBV6-6 and TRBJ2-7, with D uncertain. CDR1 and CDR2 (germline): MNHNY, SVGAGI (reference sequence). The ends were cut back, 5 bases at V and 2 bases at J, with 7 bases in the middle. The CDR3 is 12 residues long. CDR3 residues: CASSTDPYEQYF. CDR3 nucleotide sequence: TGTGCCAGCAGTACGGACCCCTACGAGCAGTACTTC.

In its sample, this clone was seen once. The chain recombines TRBV4-1 with TRBJ1-2, with D unresolved. Trimming stripped 2 bases from V and 5 bases from J, with 6 bases between. The CDR3 spans 12 residues. The germline CDR1 and CDR2 sequences are MGHRA and YSYEKL. CDR3 sequence reads: CASSQMTYGYTF. Here the CDR3 DNA reads TGCGCCAGCAGCCAAATGACATATGGCTACACCTTC.

This chain connects TRBV5-4 to TRBJ2-3; 8 bases line up with TRBD2. Germline V gene lookup returns CDR1 SGHNT and CDR2 YYREEE (reference sequence). The J segment lost 5 bases and the V segment lost 0 bases, leaving 8 bases of the junction unmatched. CDR3 length equals 16 residues. CDR3 protein: CASSLVAGGPGDTQYF. The CDR3 nucleotides are TGTGCCAGCAGCTTGGTTGCGGGGGGTCCGGGAGATACGCAGTATTTT.

The V and J genes are TRBV11-2 and TRBJ2-5, with 11 bases fitting TRBD2. CDR1 SGHAT and CDR2 FQNNGV come from the germline V gene. The CDR3 extends over 14 amino acids. Germline trimming cut 5 bases from V and 3 bases from J; bases unmatched to any gene: 2. The CDR3 DNA sequence: TGTGCCAGCAGCGCGGGACTAGCGGAAGAGACCCAGTACTTC. Protein product: CASSAGLAEETQYF.

The V and J genes are TRBV11-3 and TRBJ2-1; TRBD1 matches at 10 bases. Looked up from germline, CDR1 is SGHNT and CDR2 is YENEEA. J gave up 5 bases and V 3 bases, and 4 bases lay outside the gene matches. This CDR3 is 15 amino acids long. CDR3 region: CASSFGQGGHNEQFF. In DNA form, the CDR3 reads TGTGCCAGCAGCTTTGGACAGGGGGGCCACAATGAGCAGTTCTTC.

The V gene is TRBV29-1, the J gene TRBJ2-2; TRBD1 might be the D (5 bases). Trimming pared 6 bases from V and 4 bases from J, leaving 15 bases between. CDR3 size: 14 residues. Germline V CDR1 and CDR2: SQVTM, ANQGSEA. CDR3 protein: CSVQPARATGELFF. In DNA, the CDR3 is TGCAGCGTCCAACCGGCCAGGGCCACCGGGGAGCTGTTTTTT.

The rearrangement joins TRBV2 to TRBJ1-1, with unresolved D. Trimming left V 6 bases short and J 0 bases short, with 8 bases between. CDR1 is SNHLY and CDR2 is FYNNEI in the germline V gene. This CDR3 contains 13 residues. The chain's CDR3 is CASRREMNTEAFF. CDR3 nucleotides: TGTGCCAGCAGGAGAGAGATGAACACTGAAGCTTTCTTT.

V gene TRBV11-3 combines with J gene TRBJ2-1; D remains ambiguous. Germline CDR1 reads SGHNT; CDR2 reads YENEEA. Between the trimmed V and J ends, which lost 0 bases and 6 bases, there was a span of 6 bases. The CDR3 is made up of 13 amino acids. The CDR3 sequence is CASSLDFSNEQFF. In DNA, the CDR3 is TGTGCCAGCAGCTTAGATTTTTCCAATGAGCAGTTCTTC. Filled out from reference TRBV11-3 and TRBJ2-1, the complete variable domain reads EAGVVQSPRYKIIEKKQPVAFWCNPISGHNTLYWYLQNLGQGPELLIRYENEEAVDDSQLPKDRFSAERLKGVDSTLKIQPAELGDSAVYLCASSLDFSNEQFFGPGTRLTVL.

The gene calls are TRBV6-6 and TRBJ2-5, with D unresolved. Trimming cost V 6 bases and J 1 base, with 9 bases left between them. Per the germline V gene, CDR1 is MNHNY and CDR2 is SVGAGI (reference sequence). CDR3 length: 13 amino acids. The CDR3, as DNA: TGTGCCAGCAGCGGGTCTTCCCAAGAGACCCAGTACTTC. Translating gives CASSGSSQETQYF.